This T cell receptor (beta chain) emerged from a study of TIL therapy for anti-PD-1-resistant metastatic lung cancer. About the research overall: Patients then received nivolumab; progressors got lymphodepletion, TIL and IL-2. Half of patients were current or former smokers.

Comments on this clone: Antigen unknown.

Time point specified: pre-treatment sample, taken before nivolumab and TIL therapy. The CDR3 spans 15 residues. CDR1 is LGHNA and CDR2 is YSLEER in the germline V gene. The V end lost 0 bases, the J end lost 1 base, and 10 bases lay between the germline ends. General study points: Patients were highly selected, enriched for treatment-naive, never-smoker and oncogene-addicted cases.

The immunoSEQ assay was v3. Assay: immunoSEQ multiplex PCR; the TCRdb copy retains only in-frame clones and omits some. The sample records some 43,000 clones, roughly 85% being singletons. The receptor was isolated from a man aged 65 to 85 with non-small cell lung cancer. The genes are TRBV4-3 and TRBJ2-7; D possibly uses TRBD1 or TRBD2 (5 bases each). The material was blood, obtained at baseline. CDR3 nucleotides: TGCGCCAGCAGCCAAGAGGGGACGGCTTCCTACGAGCAGTACTTC. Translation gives CASSQEGTASYEQYF.